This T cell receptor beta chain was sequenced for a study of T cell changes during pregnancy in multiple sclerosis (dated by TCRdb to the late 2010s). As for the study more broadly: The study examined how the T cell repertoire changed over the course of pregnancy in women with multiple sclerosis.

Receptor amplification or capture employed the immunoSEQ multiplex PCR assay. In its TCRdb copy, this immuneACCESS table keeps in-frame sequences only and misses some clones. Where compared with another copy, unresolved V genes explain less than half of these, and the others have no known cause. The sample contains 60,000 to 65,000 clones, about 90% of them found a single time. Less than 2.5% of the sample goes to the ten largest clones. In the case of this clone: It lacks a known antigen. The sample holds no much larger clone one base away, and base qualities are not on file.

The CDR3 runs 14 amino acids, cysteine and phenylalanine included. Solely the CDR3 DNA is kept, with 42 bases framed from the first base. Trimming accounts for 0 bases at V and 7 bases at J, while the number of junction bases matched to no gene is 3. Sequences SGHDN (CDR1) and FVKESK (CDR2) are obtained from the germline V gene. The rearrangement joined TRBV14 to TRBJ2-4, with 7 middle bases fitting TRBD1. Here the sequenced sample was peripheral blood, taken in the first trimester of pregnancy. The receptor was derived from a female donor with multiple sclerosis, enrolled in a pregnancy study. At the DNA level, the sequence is TGTGCCAGCAGCCAAGATCAGGGGGTGAACATTCAGTACTTC. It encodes CASSQDQGVNIQYF.